The text below deals with one T cell receptor (beta chain). Its antigen is still unknown. This sample is drawn from a study of OX40 agonist ivuxolimab in advanced cancers. The wider study: Every 2 weeks, patients received ivuxolimab intravenously, dosed at 0.01 to 10 mg/kg. Previous treatment with anti-PD-1, anti-PD-L1 or anti-CTLA-4 therapy was allowed; less than 45% had received some. Study outcomes and limitations: There were, on average, more expanded clones in CD8+ T cells than in CD4+.

Individuals having autoimmune disease history or systemic immunosuppression were not enrolled. Trimming removed 8 bases from V and 6 bases from J, with 10 bases in between. CDR3 length: 12 amino acids. In germline, CDR1 is LGHNT, CDR2 FRNRAP. Here immunoSEQ multiplex PCR was the method, and the copy in TCRdb shows in-frame clones only, minus some. The sample gives 25,000 to 30,000 clones, 90% to 95% of which show up once; roughly a tenth is in the top ten. The rearrangement uses TRBV12-5 and TRBJ2-2; the D is unclear. The source is an adult with an advanced solid tumor such as melanoma, head and neck, liver or kidney cancer. The material was CD4+ or CD8+ T cells sorted from blood, obtained in a trial of the OX40 agonist ivuxolimab. The CDR3 here is CASSLGSGELFF. Written as DNA, the CDR3 is TGTGCTAGTTCTTTAGGGTCCGGGGAGCTGTTTTTT.